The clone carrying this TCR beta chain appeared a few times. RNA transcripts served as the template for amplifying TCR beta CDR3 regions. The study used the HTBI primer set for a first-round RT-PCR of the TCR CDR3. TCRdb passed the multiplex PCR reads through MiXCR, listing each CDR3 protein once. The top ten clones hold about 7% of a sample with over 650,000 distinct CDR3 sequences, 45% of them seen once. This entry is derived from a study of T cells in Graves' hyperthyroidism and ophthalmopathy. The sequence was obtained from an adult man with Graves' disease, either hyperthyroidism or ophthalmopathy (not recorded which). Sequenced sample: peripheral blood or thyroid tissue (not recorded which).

The CDR3 here is CASSFRDRESYEQYF. The CDR3 nucleotides are TGTGCCAGCTCATTCCGGGACAGGGAGTCCTACGAGCAGTACTTC. The chain combines TRBV7-9 with TRBJ2-7, with 9 bases fitting TRBD1. CDR3 length equals 15 residues. V gave up 8 bases and J gave up 1 base; unmatched junction bases: 9. Germline assignment: CDR1 SEHNR and CDR2 FQNEAQ (reference sequence).